Listed below are T cell receptor beta chains from one sample, sequenced in a study of OX40 agonist ivuxolimab in advanced cancers. Assay: immunoSEQ multiplex PCR; the TCRdb copy retains only in-frame clones and omits some. The sample consists of over 80,000 clones, just over 90% of them appearing once. The sequencing here drew on CD4+ or CD8+ T cells sorted from blood, taken in a trial of the OX40 agonist ivuxolimab. These receptors originate from an adult with an advanced solid tumor such as melanoma, head and neck, liver or kidney cancer. CDR3s include the opening cysteine and the closing phenylalanine or tryptophan. A D gene is named only where the DNA matches it firmly. Expanded clones get a size class; other rows say once, few or many, or leave the size out.

V gene	J gene	clone size	D gene	CDR3 DNA	CDR3 protein
TRBV5-6	TRBJ1-2	-	-	TGTGCCAGCAGCTTCAGGTCTAACTATGGCTACACCTTC	CASSFRSNYGYTF
TRBV18	TRBJ1-1	-	TRBD1	TGTGCCAGCTCACCGAGGACAGGCCCAACGAGCACTGAAGCTTTCTTT	CASSPRTGPTSTEAFF
TRBV2	TRBJ1-2	-	-	TGTGCCAGCAGGGGCCCCGGGGGATCCGGCTACACCTTC	CASRGPGGSGYTF
TRBV5-8	TRBJ2-1	-	-	TGTGCCAGCAGCTTGGGATCGGGCAGCTCCTACAATGAGCAGTTCTTC	CASSLGSGSSYNEQFF
TRBV20-1	TRBJ2-7	-	-	TGCAGTGGTATACCAGGACAGCGTCAGTACTTC	CSGIPGQRQYF
TRBV5-4	TRBJ2-1	-	TRBD2	TGTGCCAGCAGCTTCGCCGGGACTACCCACAATGAGCAGTTCTTC	CASSFAGTTHNEQFF
TRBV6-6	TRBJ2-5	-	-	TGTGCCAGCAGTTACAGGGGAGAGGCCCAGTACTTC	CASSYRGEAQYF
TRBV2	TRBJ1-1	-	TRBD1	TGTGCCAGCAGCAACAGGGGCCGGAACACTGAAGCTTTCTTT	CASSNRGRNTEAFF
TRBV14	TRBJ2-5	-	TRBD1	TGTGCCAGCAGCCACCCAGACAGGGGGGGGGAGACCCAGTACTTC	CASSHPDRGGETQYF
TRBV19	TRBJ2-7	-	TRBD2	TGTGCCAGTAGTATAGGACTAGCGGGCTCCTACGAGCAGTACTTC	CASSIGLAGSYEQYF
TRBV9	TRBJ2-1	-	-	TGTGCCAGCAGCTCGACTAGCTCCTACAATGAGCAGTTCTTC	CASSSTSSYNEQFF
TRBV5-5	TRBJ2-3	-	-	TGTGCCAGCAGCCCCCCCGTTGGAACCACAGATACGCAGTATTTT	CASSPPVGTTDTQYF
TRBV5-1	TRBJ2-3	-	-	TGCGCCAGCACGAGCGGAACTCCCACAGATACGCAGTATTTT	CASTSGTPTDTQYF
TRBV29-1	TRBJ1-3	-	-	TGCAGCGTTGAAGCTGATCTTGGAAACACCATATATTTT	CSVEADLGNTIYF
TRBV4-1	TRBJ1-2	once	-	TGCGCCAGCAGCCAAAGTCAGGGTGGAGGCTACACCTTC	CASSQSQGGGYTF
TRBV5-1	TRBJ2-5	-	-	TGCGCCAGCAGCTTGGAGGGCAGGAGCCAAGAGACCCAGTACTTC	CASSLEGRSQETQYF
TRBV7-7	TRBJ2-7	-	-	TGTGCCAGCAGCTTAGACTTTTCCGGTAGGCAGTACTTC	CASSLDFSGRQYF
TRBV5-4	TRBJ1-2	-	-	TGTGCCAGCAGCTTTGAAGGGCCCAACTATGGCTACACCTTC	CASSFEGPNYGYTF
TRBV5-1	TRBJ2-7	-	-	TGCGCCAGCAGCTTGAATTCCGGGACGAGGGAGCAGTACTTC	CASSLNSGTREQYF
TRBV30	TRBJ2-5	-	-	TGTGCCTGGACACGGGGGAGTAAAGGGACCCAGTACTTC	CAWTRGSKGTQYF
TRBV5-1	TRBJ2-3	-	-	TGCGCCAGCAGCTTGGTCTGGGGAACAAGCACAGATACGCAGTATTTT	CASSLVWGTSTDTQYF
TRBV14	TRBJ2-3	-	-	TGTGCCAGCAGTCTGAAAGATACGCAGTATTTT	CASSLKDTQYF
TRBV25-1	TRBJ2-1	-	TRBD2	TGTGCCAGCATTCCGACTAGCGATTGTTCCTACAATGAGCAGTTCTTC	CASIPTSDCSYNEQFF
TRBV5-1	TRBJ1-4	-	-	TGCGCCAGCAGCTCGGACGGAAATGAAAAACTGTTTTTT	CASSSDGNEKLFF
TRBV5-4	TRBJ2-5	-	-	TGTGCCAGCAGCCATGGGCCCAGCTCCCAAGAGACCCAGTACTTC	CASSHGPSSQETQYF
TRBV6-5	TRBJ2-3	-	-	TGTGCCAGCAGTTACAGGGGTGCCGGGGGAGATACGCAGTATTTT	CASSYRGAGGDTQYF